One sample yielded the 32 T cell receptor beta chains listed below, sequenced in a study of T cell repertoires in cytomegalovirus infection. TCRdb re-called the reads with MiXCR, one entry per CDR3 protein. The data contain 630,000 or so distinct CDR3 sequences, around 24% of them singletons. Material for sequencing was CD8+ T cells from PBMCs. The receptors derive from a human donor in good health (CMV status not recorded). Some clones in this sample may be carry-over from other donors' samples.

This chain links TRBV29-1 with TRBJ2-6; TRBD2 is a possible D gene (5 bases). Per germline, CDR1 SQVTM and CDR2 ANQGSEA. This CDR3 comprises 15 residues. CDR3 amino acids: CSTRSGDGGANVLTF. The CDR3 coding sequence is TGCAGTACCAGATCCGGGGATGGCGGGGCCAACGTCCTGACTTTC.

This clonotype was counted a few times. DNA of the CDR3: TGTGCCAGCAGTGGAAAAGGGGCAGGGAAGAGCTATGGCTACACCTTC. Protein: CASSGKGAGKSYGYTF. This chain connects TRBV6-8 to TRBJ1-2; a weak D match, TRBD1 (5 bases). Per the germline V gene, CDR1 is MNHGY and CDR2 is SAAAGT. The CDR3 is 16 amino acids. Trimming stripped 5 bases from V and 4 bases from J, with 20 bases between.

The chain employs TRBV7-9 and TRBJ1-1, with 7 bases identical to TRBD1. The CDR3 totals 15 residues. Germline CDR1 reads SEHNR; CDR2 reads FQNEAQ (reference sequence). With 6 bases clipped from V and 2 bases from J, the junction kept 9 bases outside the gene matches. The DNA for the CDR3 is TGTGCCAGCAGACAAATGGGGACAGTTAACACTGAAGCTTTCTTT. Translated, it gives CASRQMGTVNTEAFF. Together with reference TRBV7-9 and TRBJ1-1, the CDR3 gives the full variable domain: DTGVSQNPRHKITKRGQNVTFRCDPISEHNRLYWYRQTLGQGPEFLTYFQNEAQLEKSRLLSDRFSAERPKGSFSTLEIQRTEQGDSAMYLCASRQMGTVNTEAFFGQGTRLTVV.

This clonotype has only a few counts. J is TRBJ1-2 and V is TRBV7-2; D remains ambiguous. Trimming cost V 1 base and J 3 bases, with 9 bases left between them. The CDR3 covers 14 residues. Germline V lookup: CDR1 SGHTA, CDR2 FQGNSA. The DNA of the CDR3 is TGTGCCAGCAGCTTAGACAGCGGGGACTATGGCTACACCTTC. Protein sequence: CASSLDSGDYGYTF.

This clonotype was found a few times. The rearrangement joins TRBV28 to TRBJ1-2, with 7 bases that match TRBD1. The CDR3 has 15 residues. Trimming cost V 3 bases and J 2 bases; bases outside gene matches: 6. In germline, CDR1 is MDHEN, CDR2 SYDVKM. CDR3 coding DNA: TGTGCCAGCAGTTTTCCCGGGACAGAAAACTATGGCTACACCTTC. Translated: CASSFPGTENYGYTF.

The V gene is TRBV6-2 or TRBV6-3, the J gene TRBJ2-7; the D gene is possibly TRBD1 (6 bases). There are 13 residues in the CDR3. V lost 6 bases to trimming and J lost 3 bases, with 12 bases between them. In germline, CDR1 is MNHEY, CDR2 SVGEGT. CDR3 region: CASSYVDSYEQYV. CDR3 nucleotide sequence: TGTGCCAGCAGCTATGTGGACAGCTACGAGCAGTACGTC.

This clonotype was detected ten times or more. The J gene is TRBJ2-1, the V gene TRBV7-2; 7 bases are a match to TRBD2. Germline V CDR1 and CDR2: SGHTA, FQGNSA. The CDR3 extends over 16 amino acids. V shed 3 bases and J 5 bases; nucleotides not matched to a gene: 10. In DNA form, the CDR3 reads TGTGCCAGCAGCTTCCTGACTAGCTTGGGAGACAATGAGCAGTTCTTC. Encoded protein: CASSFLTSLGDNEQFF.

This clonotype has just a few counts. The chain has TRBV20-1 and TRBJ1-5, with 8 bases lining up with TRBD1. The CDR3 has 15 amino acids. V shed 5 bases and J 3 bases; nucleotides not matched to a gene: 9. Per the germline V gene, CDR1 is DFQATT and CDR2 is SNEGSKA (reference sequence). The CDR3 DNA sequence: TGCAGTGCTCGGAATGGACAGGGAGTCAATCAGCCCCAGCATTTT. This codes for CSARNGQGVNQPQHF.

This clonotype was detected a few times. This chain links TRBV27 with TRBJ2-7, with TRBD1 identical over 7 bases. The CDR3 sequence is 14 residues long. V lost 5 bases and J lost 4; bases outside the gene matches: 8. CDR1 MNHEY and CDR2 SMNVEV come from the germline V gene (reference sequence). The CDR3 DNA follows: TGTGCCAGCAGTGTACGGGACAGTATGTACGAGCAGTACTTC. Protein product: CASSVRDSMYEQYF.

This clonotype was recorded a few times. This rearrangement joins TRBV7-2 to TRBJ2-7; 12 nucleotides line up with TRBD1. The V segment lost 1 base and the J segment 6 bases; nucleotides outside the gene matches: 1. Germline V gene sequence: CDR1 SGHTA, CDR2 FQGNSA. The CDR3 totals 14 residues. CDR3 nucleotide sequence: TGTGCCAGCAGCTTAGGGGACAGGGGGCGCGAGCAGTACTTC. Translation gives CASSLGDRGREQYF.

The table lists this clonotype with a few counts. The chain joins TRBV11-2 to TRBJ2-7; D is unclear. The ends were cut back, 3 bases at V and 0 bases at J, with 15 bases in the middle. Looked up from germline, CDR1 is SGHAT and CDR2 is FQNNGV. The length of the CDR3 is 16 residues. CDR3 DNA: TGTGCCAGCAGCTTGAATGAAGGTGTACCCTCCTACGAGCAGTACTTC. Protein: CASSLNEGVPSYEQYF.

The sample holds a few counts of this clonotype. The chain employs TRBV28 and TRBJ2-7; D tentatively reads TRBD1 or TRBD2 (5 bases each). Trimming stripped 3 bases from V and 6 bases from J, with 15 bases between. CDR3 length: 14 residues. In germline, CDR1 is MDHEN, CDR2 SYDVKM. The CDR3 loop reads CASSFGPGLSEQYV. CDR3 in DNA: TGTGCCAGCAGTTTCGGTCCGGGGCTCAGCGAGCAGTACGTC.

This clonotype was found many times. This rearrangement joins TRBV7-8 to TRBJ2-5, with a weak D call TRBD1 (5 bases). The V gene lost 5 bases and the J gene lost 5 bases, with 18 bases spanning the gap. Germline CDR1 reads SGHVS; CDR2 reads FQNEAQ. The CDR3 runs to 15 residues. The chain's CDR3 is CASSSSGQGYETQYF. As DNA, the CDR3 is TGTGCCAGCAGCAGCTCTGGGCAGGGTTACGAGACCCAGTACTTC. The full variable domain, with the rest looked up from reference TRBV7-8 and TRBJ2-5, is GAGVSQSPRYKVAKRGQDVALRCDPISGHVSLFWYQQALGQGPEFLTYFQNEAQLDKSGLPSDRFFAERPEGSVSTLKIQRTQQEDSAVYLCASSSSGQGYETQYFGPGTRLLVL.

This clonotype came up many times. The CDR3 spells CATLSGASNQPQHF. CDR3 nucleotides: TGTGCCACCTTGTCCGGGGCCAGCAATCAGCCCCAGCATTTT. The J gene is TRBJ1-5, the V gene TRBV6-6; maybe TRBD1 (5 bases). Trimming stripped 10 bases from V and 1 base from J, with 14 bases between. The CDR3 loop spans 14 amino acids. The germline CDR1 and CDR2 sequences are MNHNY and SVGAGI (reference sequence).

Comments on this clonotype: The junction does not match germline at one end; this may be a read error. The chain combines TRBV12-3 or TRBV12-4 with TRBJ2-2; unclear D gene. The CDR3 sequence is 13 residues long. The CDR3 reads CVSSDTNTGELFF. The DNA of the CDR3 is TGTGTCAGCAGTGATACCAACACCGGGGAGCTGTTTTTT.

This clonotype has only a few counts. The chain combines TRBV2 with TRBJ1-1; tentatively, D is TRBD1 (5 bases). Germline CDR1 SNHLY, CDR2 FYNNEI. Trimming took 1 base from V and 6 from J, leaving 15 bases between them. CDR3 size: 15 residues. The CDR3, as DNA: TGTGCCAGCAGTGAAGACCCCGGGACGATCCCTGAAGCTTTCTTT. Protein: CASSEDPGTIPEAFF.

The chain links TRBV27 to TRBJ2-7; 10 bases match TRBD2. The J segment lost 3 bases and the V segment lost 7 bases, leaving 9 bases of the junction unmatched. This CDR3 comprises 15 residues. Germline V gene data show CDR1 as MNHEY and CDR2 as SMNVEV (reference sequence). The DNA of the CDR3 is TGTGCCAGCATCCAGAGCGGGGGGGGATTCTACGAGCAGTACTTC. Protein sequence: CASIQSGGGFYEQYF.

At least ten counts were recorded for this clonotype. The chain has TRBV7-2 and TRBJ2-3; weak D call: TRBD2 (5 bases). CDR3 length: 17 amino acids. Trimming pared 4 bases from V and 2 bases from J, leaving 19 bases between. Germline CDR1 and CDR2: SGHTA and FQGNSA. CDR3 nucleotides: TGTGCCAGCAGCTCCCCTGCGGACTTCGGCTACACAGATACGCAGTATTTT. Encoded protein: CASSSPADFGYTDTQYF.

In this sample, this clonotype turned up many times. The V call is TRBV7-6, the J call TRBJ2-1; TRBD2 matches at 8 bases. The trim removed 2 bases at V and 5 bases at J, leaving 5 bases unmatched. Per the germline V gene, CDR1 is SGHVS and CDR2 is FNYEAQ. The CDR3 consists of 15 residues. The CDR3 protein is CASSLTLAADNEQFF. The CDR3 DNA reads as TGTGCCAGCAGCTTAACACTAGCGGCCGACAATGAGCAGTTCTTC.

The V and J genes are TRBV10-3 and TRBJ2-7, with 7 bases lining up with TRBD1. The CDR3 length is 14 residues. V gave up 7 bases and J gave up 2 bases; unmatched junction bases: 8. Germline V gene sequence: CDR1 ENHRY, CDR2 SYGVKD. CDR3 protein: CAIMGQMFPYEQYF. CDR3 coding DNA: TGTGCCATCATGGGACAGATGTTTCCCTACGAGCAGTACTTC.

The chain uses TRBV4-2 and TRBJ2-1, with a weak D call TRBD1 (6 bases). This CDR3 has 13 amino acids. Germline V gene sequence: CDR1 LGHNA, CDR2 YNFKEQ. V was shortened by 6 bases and J by 7 bases, with 13 bases between the two germline ends. The CDR3 reads CASRFARGNEQFF. CDR3 in DNA: TGTGCCAGCAGATTCGCGAGGGGGAATGAGCAGTTCTTC.

About this clonotype: Being one base from a much bigger clone, this may be a read error. This rearrangement joins TRBV6-6 to TRBJ2-7; 9 bases agree with TRBD1. The CDR3 length is 14 residues. The germline V gene encodes CDR1 MNHNY and CDR2 SVGAGI (reference sequence). The CDR3 spells CAGSYDRGSYEQYV. CDR3 DNA sequence: TGTGCCGGCAGTTACGACAGGGGGTCTTACGAGCAGTACGTC.

The sample holds many counts of this clonotype. The chain has TRBV12-3 or TRBV12-4 and TRBJ2-3; D remains unclear. V was cut by 7 bases and J by 0 bases, with 8 bases left in between. The CDR3 consists of 13 residues. Here the CDR3 reads CASKAESTDTQYF. Written as DNA, the CDR3 is TGTGCCAGCAAGGCGGAAAGCACAGATACGCAGTATTTT.

For this clonotype: One base away lies a much larger clone, so this may be a sequencing read error. The chain is built from TRBV7-6 and TRBJ2-5, with D tentatively TRBD1 or TRBD2 (5 bases each). This CDR3 spans 13 amino acids. Germline V CDR1 and CDR2: SGHVS, FNYEAQ. The CDR3 sequence is CVSSLAGRETQYF. In nucleotides, the CDR3 is TGTGTCAGCAGCCTCGCAGGGAGAGAGACCCAGTACTTC.

This clonotype has only a few counts. The V and J genes are TRBV20-1 and TRBJ1-2; D is ambiguous. The CDR3 runs to 15 residues. Germline V gives CDR1 DFQATT, CDR2 SNEGSKA (reference sequence). Between the trimmed V and J ends, which lost 0 bases and 1 base, there was a span of 12 bases. The CDR3, as DNA: TGCAGTGCTAGAGATTATCAGAAGGTTAACTATGGCTACACCTTC. Amino acids: CSARDYQKVNYGYTF.

This clonotype was detected a few times. The gene calls are TRBV6-2 or TRBV6-3 and TRBJ2-3; D call uncertain. CDR3 length: 13 amino acids. V lost 2 bases and J lost 2, with 5 bases in between. Germline CDR1 MNHEY, CDR2 SVGEGT. The CDR3 coding sequence is TGTGCCAGCAGTTACACCATCACAGATACGCAGTATTTT. This codes for CASSYTITDTQYF.

This clonotype has a handful of counts. The chain is built from TRBV12-3 or TRBV12-4 and TRBJ2-2, with a possible D match to TRBD2 (6 bases). Trimming pared 4 bases from V and 4 bases from J, leaving 7 bases between. The CDR3 extends over 13 amino acids. Here the CDR3 DNA reads TGTGCCAGCAGTTGGGACTTCACCGGGGAGCTGTTTTTT. Its protein is CASSWDFTGELFF.

This clonotype has more than one count but fewer than ten. The chain is built from TRBV7-2 and TRBJ2-1; D is possibly TRBD2 (5 bases). The V gene lost 6 bases and the J gene lost 2 bases, with 11 bases spanning the gap. Germline CDR1 SGHTA, CDR2 FQGNSA. The CDR3 is 14 residues long. The chain's CDR3 is CASRPGGPYNEQFF. The CDR3 coding sequence is TGTGCCAGCAGGCCAGGCGGGCCCTACAATGAGCAGTTCTTC.

The V gene is TRBV4-3, the J gene TRBJ2-4; D is uncertain. Germline V gene data show CDR1 as LGHNA and CDR2 as YSLEER. The V end was cut by 0 bases, the J end by 0 bases, with 9 bases between. This CDR3 has 16 residues. CDR3 in DNA: TGCGCCAGCAGCCAAGAAGGGATCCAAGCCAAAAACATTCAGTACTTC. Amino acids: CASSQEGIQAKNIQYF.

There are many counts of this clonotype. The V gene is TRBV7-8, the J gene TRBJ2-1; 13 bases are shared with TRBD2. Germline loops: CDR1 SGHVS, CDR2 FQNEAQ. The V segment lost 3 bases and the J segment 7 bases; nucleotides outside the gene matches: 6. CDR3 length equals 16 residues. The CDR3 sequence is CASSFSRTSGGNEQFF. The CDR3 coding sequence is TGTGCCAGCAGCTTCTCCCGGACTAGCGGGGGAAATGAGCAGTTCTTC.

This chain links TRBV29-1 with TRBJ1-2, with TRBD1 matching over 7 bases. The CDR3 length is 13 residues. The germline CDR1 and CDR2 sequences are SQVTM and ANQGSEA. Trimming took 0 bases from V and 7 from J; bases not matched to a gene: 5. DNA for the CDR3: TGCAGCGTTGAAGATAGGGGGCGAAGTGGCTACACCTTC. Its protein is CSVEDRGRSGYTF. Supplemented by reference TRBV29-1 and TRBJ1-2, the full variable domain reads SAVISQKPSRDICQRGTSLTIQCQVDSQVTMMFWYRQQPGQSLTLIATANQGSEATYESGFVIDKFPISRPNLTFSTLTVSNMSPEDSSIYLCSVEDRGRSGYTFGSGTRLTVV.

The V gene is TRBV7-8, the J gene TRBJ1-5; 7 bases are shared with TRBD1. V trimming: 5 bases; J trimming: 4 bases; junction bases outside the gene matches: 14. From germline, CDR1 is SGHVS and CDR2 FQNEAQ. CDR3 length equals 17 residues. CDR3 loop: CASSHPLGQAGNQPQHF. CDR3 DNA: TGTGCCAGCAGCCACCCCCTTGGACAGGCGGGGAATCAGCCCCAGCATTTT.